This TCR beta chain is from a study of T cell repertoires in cytomegalovirus infection. Study observations and caveats: Carriers of CMV plus the relevant HLA were identified by cumulative public TCR beta family frequency. CMV-specific TCR beta clonotypes restricted by HLA-C dominated the ex vivo response.

The CDR3 is 14 residues long. V shed 5 bases and J 6 bases; nucleotides not matched to a gene: 7. Germline CDR1 SGHTA, CDR2 FQGTGA. This clonotype was seen ten or more times. Its matching antigen is unknown. TCRdb recomputed calls from the reads with MiXCR, one row per CDR3 protein. This sample has around 290,000 distinct CDR3 sequences, with 20% to 30% found just once. Sequencing input: PBMCs. The V and J genes are TRBV7-3 and TRBJ2-5, with 9 bases identical to TRBD2. This sequence was found in a human donor in good health (CMV status not recorded). Some clones in this sample may be carry-over from other donors' samples. This chain's CDR3 is CASSRGGAEKTQYF. The CDR3 nucleotides read TGTGCCAGCAGCCGCGGGGGGGCCGAAAAGACCCAGTACTTC.